This T cell receptor (beta chain) appears in the sequencing data of a study of shared clonotypes between healthy human individuals. Unsorted PBMC replicate PCRs drew on around 270 ng DNA, representing approximately 31,000 T cell genomes. The sequencing of unsorted PBMC DNA took place on ten immunoSEQ deep assay plates. Using immunoSEQ multiplex PCR, the repertoire was profiled, and TCRdb retains in-frame clones only, with some absent. The sample lists 450,000 or so clones, roughly three quarters occurring once. This clone was recorded only once. Sequenced material: PBMCs. The TCR comes from a woman in her 40s in good health. Some clones in this sample may be carry-over from other donors' samples.

The CDR3 sequence is CASCTLPGGQETQYF. The CDR3 DNA follows: TGCGCCAGTTGCACCCTACCAGGGGGCCAAGAGACCCAGTACTTC. The chain joins TRBV5-1 to TRBJ2-5; TRBD1 matches 7 bases. The germline V gene encodes CDR1 SGHRS and CDR2 YFSETQ. Trimming took 8 bases from V and 1 from J; bases not matched to a gene: 11. This CDR3 region has 15 residues.